These 13 T cell receptor beta chains were sequenced from one sample in a study of beta chain features in type 1 diabetes. TCRB transcripts that were expressed got sequenced, as all of the isolated RNA had been reverse transcribed. TCRdb's table, derived via immunoSEQ multiplex PCR, lists solely in-frame clones and lacks some. The sample consists of hundreds of thousands of clones, around 15% of them appearing once. Sequenced sample: naive CD4+ T cells from blood. These receptors were collected from a man aged 18-30 years in good health.

This clone was seen just once. The rearrangement joins TRBV9 to TRBJ2-3; TRBD2 matches 7 bases. From germline, CDR1 is SGDLS and CDR2 YYNGEE. V lost 0 bases to trimming and J lost 3 bases; unmatched junction nucleotides: 10. This CDR3 spans 17 amino acids. DNA of the CDR3: TGTGCCAGCAGCGTAGCCCCCCACGGGGAGGGGACAGATACGCAGTATTTT. Protein: CASSVAPHGEGTDTQYF.

The rearrangement joins TRBV5-6 to TRBJ1-6; perhaps TRBD1 as D (6 bases). CDR1 and CDR2 from the germline V gene are SGHDT and YYEEEE. The CDR3 runs 14 residues. V was trimmed by 1 base and J by 11 bases, leaving 13 bases between them. This chain's CDR3 is CASSLLDSGPPLHF. DNA of the CDR3: TGTGCCAGCAGCTTGCTGGACAGTGGACCACCCCTCCACTTT.

This clone occurred a few times. CDR3 loop: CASSLVRDSNTDTQYF. DNA of the CDR3: TGTGCCAGCAGCCTCGTCCGGGACAGCAACACAGATACGCAGTATTTT. The V and J genes are TRBV9 and TRBJ2-3; 7 bases align to TRBD1. The V and J ends lost 4 bases and 2 bases, in that order; junction bases with no gene match: 10. The CDR3 runs to 16 residues. Per the germline V gene, CDR1 is SGDLS and CDR2 is YYNGEE.

This clone was seen more than once but under ten times. The V gene is TRBV25-1, the J gene TRBJ1-2; D not resolved. The V end was cut by 0 bases, the J end by 5 bases, with 13 bases between. Germline assignment: CDR1 MGHDK and CDR2 SYGVNS. This CDR3 is built from 15 residues. The CDR3 sequence is CASSEYGSPHYGYTF. The CDR3 coding sequence is TGTGCCAGCAGTGAATATGGGTCTCCCCATTATGGCTACACCTTC.

In its sample, this clone was seen a few times. The chain recombines TRBV2 with TRBJ1-1; 9 positions match TRBD1. CDR3 length: 14 amino acids. The germline V gene encodes CDR1 SNHLY and CDR2 FYNNEI. J lost 5 bases, V lost 6 bases, and 7 bases had no gene match. CDR3 amino acids: CASRQDRGLTEAFF. In nucleotides, the CDR3 is TGTGCCAGCAGACAGGACAGGGGATTGACTGAAGCTTTCTTT.

V and J are TRBV9 and TRBJ2-5, with 9 bases aligning to TRBD1. J was trimmed by 5 bases and V by 3 bases; bases with no gene match: 8. The CDR3 is 15 amino acids. The germline gives CDR1 SGDLS, CDR2 YYNGEE. CDR3 loop: CASSGRDRVRETQYF. The CDR3 coding sequence is TGTGCCAGCAGCGGGAGGGACAGGGTAAGGGAGACCCAGTACTTC.

This clone has only a few counts. The identical CDR3 is also encoded by other nucleotide sequences in the sample. This chain links TRBV29-1 with TRBJ1-1; D gene uncertain. The CDR3 runs to 13 residues. CDR1 and CDR2 from the germline V gene are SQVTM and ANQGSEA. Trimming removed 6 bases from V and 0 bases from J, with 11 bases in between. As DNA, the CDR3 is TGCAGCGTGCGAGGGAGGATGAACACTGAAGCTTTCTTT. Translating gives CSVRGRMNTEAFF.

This clone was observed a handful of times. The chain uses TRBV15 and TRBJ1-1; D unresolved. The V end was cut by 1 base, the J end by 6 bases, with 3 bases between. The CDR3 is 11 residues long. Germline values: CDR1 LNHNV, CDR2 YYDKDF (reference sequence). CDR3 DNA: TGTGCCACCAGCAGAGGGGCTGAAGCTTTCTTT. Protein: CATSRGAEAFF. The entire variable domain, with the rest obtained from reference TRBV15 and TRBJ1-1, is as follows: DAMVIQNPRYQVTQFGKPVTLSCSQTLNHNVMYWYQQKSSQAPKLLFHYYDKDFNNEADTPDNFQSRRPNTSFCFLDIRSPGLGDTAMYLCATSRGAEAFFGQGTRLTVV.

The chain recombines TRBV7-9 with TRBJ1-1, with 7 bases fitting TRBD1. The CDR3 consists of 15 residues. Germline V gene sequence: CDR1 SEHNR, CDR2 FQNEAQ (reference sequence). V lost 5 bases and J lost 6; bases outside the gene matches: 12. The chain's CDR3 is CASSKRQGDSPEAFF. The CDR3 region has the DNA TGTGCCAGCAGCAAGCGACAGGGCGACTCCCCTGAAGCTTTCTTT.

The rearrangement uses TRBV21-1 and TRBJ2-7; TRBD1 was called by the table and not checked on the DNA. TRBV21-1 is annotated as a pseudogene. The CDR3 spans 12 residues. CDR3: CASSRQGLEQYF. The CDR3 DNA sequence: TGTGCCAGCAGCAGACAGGGACTCGAGCAGTACTTC.

The chain links TRBV5-1 to TRBJ2-7; D possibly corresponds to TRBD2 (6 bases). Germline V lookup: CDR1 SGHRS, CDR2 YFSETQ. The CDR3 sequence is 16 residues long. Trimming took 3 bases from V and 7 from J, leaving 23 bases between them. The CDR3 DNA sequence: TGCGCCAGCAGCTCGGGACTCCTGGGACCACGGGAGGAGCAGTACTTC. This gives the protein CASSSGLLGPREEQYF.

The chain employs TRBV2 and TRBJ2-7; D is unresolved. CDR1 SNHLY and CDR2 FYNNEI come from the germline V gene. V lost 5 bases to trimming and J lost 0 bases, with 8 bases between them. The CDR3 loop spans 13 amino acids. The CDR3 protein is CASSLASSYEQYF. The CDR3 nucleotides are TGTGCCAGCAGTTTAGCTAGCTCCTACGAGCAGTACTTC.

This clone has more than one count but fewer than ten. Other nucleotide sequences from this sample produce the same CDR3. V and J are TRBV7-9 and TRBJ1-4, with D uncertain. V was trimmed by 2 bases and J by 0 bases, leaving 7 bases between them. Germline assignment: CDR1 SEHNR and CDR2 FQNEAQ (reference sequence). The CDR3 contains 15 residues. The CDR3 is CASSLSRATNEKLFF. CDR3 nucleotides: TGTGCCAGCAGCTTAAGCAGAGCAACTAATGAAAAACTGTTTTTT.